This T cell receptor (beta chain) was recorded in a study of T cells after posttransplantation cyclophosphamide. Points from the study as a whole: After PTCy, TRB diversity resembled that of CNI/methotrexate controls. TRB overlap between skin or GI tissue T cells and blood was limited. Later post-transplant blood repertoires were often dominated by donor CD8+ memory clones.

Treatment was busulfan-fludarabine conditioning, a marrow graft, and cyclophosphamide on days +3 and +4. Sequencing used immunoSEQ multiplex PCR; TCRdb keeps in-frame clones, though not all of them. Among tens of thousands of clones, roughly 88% were seen once, and the ten largest hold about 2.5%. Trimming removed 6 bases from V and 9 bases from J; junction bases left unmatched: 8. The CDR3 runs to 13 residues. Germline V gives CDR1 MGHRA, CDR2 YSYEKL. As to this clone: Its antigen is not identified.

This specimen consisted of PBMCs, obtained about 62 days after allogeneic stem cell transplant with posttransplant cyclophosphamide. The chain employs TRBV4-1 and TRBJ1-5; TRBD1 agrees at 7 bases. The sequence came from a male patient aged 55 to 69 who received an allogeneic stem cell transplant from a related donor and was CMV-positive. These T cells may partly come from the graft donor. The CDR3, as DNA: TGCGCCAGCAGTGCCCAGGGGGATTCGCCCCAGCATTTT. Its translation: CASSAQGDSPQHF.